These 9 T cell receptor beta chains share one sample of origin, sequenced in a study of blood T cell repertoires in COVID-19. Libraries were prepared by immunoSEQ multiplex PCR; TCRdb keeps only in-frame clonotypes and omits some of them. The table includes more than 95,000 clones, approximately 84% detected once. The source material was peripheral blood. The receptors derive from a man aged 65 to 79 with active or convalescent COVID-19.

The rearrangement links TRBV6-5 to TRBJ1-1, with TRBD1 matching 11 bases. This CDR3 contains 15 residues. Germline V lookup: CDR1 MNHEY, CDR2 SVGAGI. Trimming at V came to 8 bases and at J to 7 bases, leaving 12 bases not matched to a gene. The CDR3 coding sequence is TGTGCCAGCTTTTTAGCCGGACAGGGGGCGATTGAAGCTTTCTTT. Amino acids: CASFLAGQGAIEAFF.

The V call is TRBV28, the J call TRBJ1-2; a possible D gene is TRBD1 (6 bases). The CDR3 runs 13 residues. Germline loops: CDR1 MDHEN, CDR2 SYDVKM. Trimming removed 3 bases from V and 1 base from J, with 6 bases in between. The CDR3: CASSFRGNYGYTF. CDR3 nucleotides: TGTGCCAGCAGTTTCAGGGGTAACTATGGCTACACCTTC.

Here the CDR3 DNA reads TGTGCCAGCAGCAGGGGGACTAGCCCCAGCCAAGAGACCCAGTACTTC. The encoded protein is CASSRGTSPSQETQYF. The chain combines TRBV7-3 with TRBJ2-5; 9 positions agree with TRBD2. This CDR3 is 16 amino acids long. Trimming removed 5 bases from V and 1 base from J; junction bases left unmatched: 8. Looked up from germline, CDR1 is SGHTA and CDR2 is FQGTGA.

This rearrangement joins TRBV12-3 or TRBV12-4 to TRBJ1-1; D unresolved. This CDR3 is built from 11 residues. V lost 3 bases and J 8 bases, leaving 7 bases between the germline ends. This CDR3 reads CASSLVREAFF. The DNA for the CDR3 is TGTGCCAGCAGTTTGGTCCGGGAAGCTTTCTTT.

V is TRBV27 and J is TRBJ1-1, with D uncertain. This CDR3 is 13 amino acids long. Between the trimmed V and J ends, which lost 3 bases and 4 bases, there was a span of 9 bases. Looked up from germline, CDR1 is MNHEY and CDR2 is SMNVEV (reference sequence). The CDR3 loop reads CASSLGGFTEAFF. As DNA, the CDR3 is TGTGCCAGCAGTTTGGGAGGTTTCACTGAAGCTTTCTTT.

The chain links TRBV28 to TRBJ1-5; TRBD1 matches 9 bases. Germline CDR1 and CDR2: MDHEN and SYDVKM. The CDR3 consists of 15 residues. Unmatched junction bases numbered 3, after V lost 4 bases and J lost 2 bases. In DNA form, the CDR3 reads TGTGCCAGCAGTTCACAGGGGGCAGGCAATCAGCCCCAGCATTTT. This encodes CASSSQGAGNQPQHF.

The chain carries TRBV4-3 and TRBJ2-1; 9 bases line up with TRBD1. CDR3 length equals 16 residues. V lost 3 bases, J lost 7 bases, and 10 bases stayed unmatched. CDR1 is LGHNA, CDR2 YSLEER, per germline. CDR3: CASSQRLQGAQNEQFF. The CDR3 coding sequence is TGCGCCAGCAGCCAGAGGCTACAGGGGGCGCAAAATGAGCAGTTCTTC.

This rearrangement joins TRBV9 to TRBJ2-1; TRBD2 aligns across 8 bases. CDR3 length: 19 residues. Germline V gene data show CDR1 as SGDLS and CDR2 as YYNGEE. V was clipped by 0 bases and J by 7 bases; unmatched bases: 18. In nucleotides, the CDR3 is TGTGCCAGCAGCGTAGCCTTCAGGGGTAGCGGGAAATTTTCGAATGAGCAGTTCTTC. Protein sequence: CASSVAFRGSGKFSNEQFF.

The chain joins TRBV3-1 (or the pseudogene TRBV3-2) to TRBJ2-7; TRBD2 matches 15 bases. The trim removed 0 bases at V and 2 bases at J, leaving 8 bases unmatched. Germline loops: CDR1 LGHDT, CDR2 YNNKEL (reference sequence). The CDR3 loop spans 19 amino acids. CDR3 in amino acids: CASSQDRTSGRAATYEQYF. In nucleotides, the CDR3 is TGTGCCAGCAGCCAAGACCGGACTAGCGGGAGGGCCGCTACCTACGAGCAGTACTTC.